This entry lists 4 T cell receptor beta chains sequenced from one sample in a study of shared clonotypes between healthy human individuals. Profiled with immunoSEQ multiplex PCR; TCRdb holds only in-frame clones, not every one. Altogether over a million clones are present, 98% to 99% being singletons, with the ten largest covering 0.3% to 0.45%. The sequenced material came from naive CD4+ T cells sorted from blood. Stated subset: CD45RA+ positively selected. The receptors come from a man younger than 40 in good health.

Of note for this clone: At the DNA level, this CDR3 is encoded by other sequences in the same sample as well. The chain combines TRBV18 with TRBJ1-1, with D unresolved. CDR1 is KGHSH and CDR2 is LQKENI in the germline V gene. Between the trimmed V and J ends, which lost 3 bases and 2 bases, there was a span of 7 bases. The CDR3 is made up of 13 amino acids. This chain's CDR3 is CASSPTANTEAFF. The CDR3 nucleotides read TGTGCCAGCTCACCTACAGCCAACACTGAAGCTTTCTTT.

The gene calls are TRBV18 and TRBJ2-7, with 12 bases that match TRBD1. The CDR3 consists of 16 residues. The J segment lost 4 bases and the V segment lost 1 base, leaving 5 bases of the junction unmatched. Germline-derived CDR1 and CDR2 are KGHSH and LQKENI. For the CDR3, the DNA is TGTGCCAGCTCACCACAACCGGGACAGGGGGCTTACGAGCAGTACTTC. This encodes CASSPQPGQGAYEQYF.

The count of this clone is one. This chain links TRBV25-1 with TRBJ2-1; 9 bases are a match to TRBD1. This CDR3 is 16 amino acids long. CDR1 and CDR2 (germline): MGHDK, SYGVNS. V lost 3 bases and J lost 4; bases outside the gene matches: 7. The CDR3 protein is CASSDSQGAAYNEQFF. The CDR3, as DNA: TGTGCCAGCAGTGATTCACAGGGGGCAGCTTACAATGAGCAGTTCTTC.

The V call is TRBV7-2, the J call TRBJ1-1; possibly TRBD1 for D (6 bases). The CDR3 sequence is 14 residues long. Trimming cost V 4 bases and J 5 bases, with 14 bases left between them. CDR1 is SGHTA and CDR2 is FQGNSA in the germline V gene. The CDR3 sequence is CASSWAGVDTEAFF. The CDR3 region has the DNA TGTGCCAGCAGCTGGGCAGGGGTCGATACTGAAGCTTTCTTT.